Listed below are T cell receptor beta chains from one sample, sequenced in a study of OX40 agonist ivuxolimab in advanced cancers. The method was immunoSEQ multiplex PCR; TCRdb's version includes in-frame clones alone and lacks a portion of them. The repertoire holds 72,000 or so clones, with 87% as singletons. The specimen comprised CD4+ or CD8+ T cells sorted from blood, sampled in a trial of the OX40 agonist ivuxolimab. The receptors were sampled from an adult with an advanced solid tumor such as melanoma, head and neck, liver or kidney cancer. CDR3s include the opening cysteine and the closing phenylalanine or tryptophan. The D gene is left open where the match is weak. Some rows have no size entry. The others give once, few or many, or a class for an expanded clone.

. | TRBJ2-1 | TRBD2 | TRBV5-1 | CASSLARIAGGYSSYNEQFF | TGCGCCAGCAGCTTGGCCCGAATAGCGGGGGGGTATAGCTCCTACAATGAGCAGTTCTTC
. | TRBJ2-5 | TRBD2 | TRBV11-3 | CASSWGTSGQETQYF | TGTGCCAGCAGCTGGGGGACTAGCGGCCAAGAGACCCAGTACTTC
. | TRBJ2-3 | TRBD1 | TRBV7-9 | CASSPRGPDTQYF | TGTGCCAGCAGCCCTAGGGGGCCAGATACGCAGTATTTT
. | TRBJ1-3 | . | TRBV5-6 | CASSFSRGQTGNTIYF | TGTGCCAGCAGCTTCTCAAGAGGACAGACTGGAAACACCATATATTTT
once | TRBJ2-7 | TRBD1 | TRBV6-5 | CASRRGQGYEQYF | TGTGCCAGCCGCCGCGGACAGGGCTACGAGCAGTACTTC
. | TRBJ2-3 | TRBD2 | TRBV6-5 | CASSYSGTSGGFTQYF | TGTGCCAGCAGTTACTCCGGGACTAGCGGGGGGTTTACGCAGTATTTT
few | TRBJ2-7 | TRBD1 | TRBV28 | CASNSPGTGGYEQYF | TGTGCCAGCAACTCCCCCGGGACAGGGGGCTACGAGCAGTACTTC
. | TRBJ2-2 | . | TRBV19 | CASSIDGGPNTGELFF | TGTGCCAGTAGTATAGACGGGGGACCGAACACCGGGGAGCTGTTTTTT
. | TRBJ2-1 | . | TRBV20-1 | CSVPSDEQFF | TGCAGTGTCCCGAGCGATGAGCAGTTCTTC
. | TRBJ1-6 | . | TRBV5-6 | CASSLNPRGSPLHF | TGTGCCAGCAGCTTGAACCCTCGAGGGTCACCCCTCCACTTT
. | TRBJ2-3 | TRBD2 | TRBV4-1 | CASSRQAGGRTDTQYF | TGCGCCAGCAGCCGGCAGGCGGGGGGGCGCACAGATACGCAGTATTTT
. | TRBJ2-1 | . | TRBV10-1 | CASSESGTYNEQFF | TGCGCCAGCAGTGAGTCTGGCACTTACAATGAGCAGTTCTTC
. | TRBJ2-4 | . | TRBV29-1 | CSVNLGDIQYF | TGCAGCGTTAATCTAGGTGACATTCAGTACTTC
. | TRBJ2-3 | TRBD2 | TRBV5-4 | CASSRKPSGASTDTQYF | TGTGCCAGCAGCAGGAAGCCTAGCGGAGCTAGCACAGATACGCAGTATTTT
once | TRBJ1-1 | . | TRBV9 | CASSAGGSRNTEAFF | TGTGCCAGCAGCGCGGGGGGATCCCGGAACACTGAAGCTTTCTTT
. | TRBJ2-3 | . | TRBV28 | CASSRPGVHTDTQYF | TGTGCCAGCAGCCGCCCGGGGGTTCACACAGATACGCAGTATTTT
. | TRBJ2-1 | . | TRBV30 | CAGGIPSYNEQFF | TGTGCCGGCGGGATCCCCTCCTACAATGAGCAGTTCTTC
. | TRBJ1-1 | TRBD1 | TRBV18 | CASSYGQGLNTEAFF | TGTGCCAGCTCCTATGGACAGGGTCTGAACACTGAAGCTTTCTTT
once | TRBJ1-6 | . | TRBV5-4 | CASSLAREYSPLHF | TGTGCCAGCAGCTTGGCCAGGGAGTATTCACCCCTCCACTTT
. | TRBJ1-1 | . | TRBV19 | CASRETGLGEAFF | TGTGCCAGTAGAGAAACAGGGCTCGGTGAAGCTTTCTTT
. | TRBJ2-1 | TRBD1 | TRBV29-1 | CSGGQADNEQFF | TGCAGCGGGGGACAGGCTGACAATGAGCAGTTCTTC
. | TRBJ1-4 | . | TRBV5-1 | CASSSGDTEKLFF | TGCGCCAGCAGTTCAGGGGATACAGAAAAACTGTTTTTT
few | TRBJ1-2 | . | TRBV19 | CASGRTVRDGYTF | TGTGCCAGTGGCAGGACAGTAAGGGATGGCTACACCTTC
. | TRBJ2-6 | . | TRBV28 | CASRVGQISGANVLTF | TGTGCCAGCAGAGTCGGACAGATCTCTGGGGCCAACGTCCTGACTTTC
. | TRBJ2-1 | TRBD2 | TRBV23-1 | CASSQSLPSGLIYEFF | TGCGCCAGCAGTCAATCTTTGCCTAGCGGATTAATTTACGAGTTCTTC
. | TRBJ1-2 | TRBD1 | TRBV11-2 | CASTLTGAYGYTF | TGTGCCAGCACGCTGACAGGGGCCTATGGCTACACCTTC
. | TRBJ1-1 | . | TRBV7-8 | CASSPMGRGRTEAFF | TGTGCCAGCAGCCCTATGGGAAGGGGGAGGACTGAAGCTTTCTTT
. | TRBJ2-2 | . | TRBV6-5 | CASSYYGPPNTGELFF | TGTGCCAGCAGTTACTACGGACCGCCGAACACCGGGGAGCTGTTTTTT
once | TRBJ2-7 | TRBD2 | TRBV11-2 | CASSVLSAAGRISYEQYF | TGTGCCAGCAGCGTCTTGTCCGCGGCCGGGAGGATCTCCTACGAGCAGTACTTC
. | TRBJ2-5 | TRBD2 | TRBV27 | CASSLKGLAGVVGETQYF | TGTGCCAGCAGTTTAAAGGGACTAGCGGGAGTGGTTGGAGAGACCCAGTACTTC
. | TRBJ1-2 | . | TRBV18 | CASSLPGTFYGYTF | TGTGCCAGCTCACTTCCCGGGACCTTCTATGGCTACACCTTC
. | TRBJ2-1 | . | TRBV28 | CASRTSLGYNEQFF | TGTGCCAGCAGAACCTCCCTTGGGTACAATGAGCAGTTCTTC
. | TRBJ2-3 | . | TRBV15 | CATSRDRYTDTQYF | TGTGCCACCAGCAGAGACAGATACACAGATACGCAGTATTTT
. | TRBJ2-1 | TRBD1 | TRBV7-3 | CASSPQTGVDEQFF | TGTGCCAGCAGCCCGCAGACAGGGGTTGATGAGCAGTTCTTC
few | TRBJ1-6 | . | TRBV30 | CAWSGMSSYNSPLHF | TGTGCCTGGAGTGGGATGAGCTCCTATAATTCACCCCTCCACTTT
. | TRBJ2-7 | TRBD1 | TRBV7-6 | CASSLDYRGSQQYF | TGTGCCAGCAGCTTAGATTACAGGGGTTCTCAGCAGTACTTC
. | TRBJ2-7 | TRBD1 | TRBV7-2 | CASSSPGGQGGSYEQYF | TGTGCCAGCAGCTCCCCGGGGGGACAGGGTGGGTCCTACGAGCAGTACTTC
. | TRBJ1-1 | TRBD1 | TRBV19 | CASRGGTGGPGERAFF | TGTGCCAGTAGAGGGGGGACAGGGGGACCAGGGGAAAGAGCTTTCTTT
. | TRBJ2-4 | TRBD2 | TRBV4-1 | CASSLLRGSAGGRRVAKNIQYF | TGCGCCAGCAGCCTACTCCGAGGATCGGCGGGAGGCAGGAGGGTAGCCAAAAACATTCAGTACTTC
few | TRBJ2-5 | TRBD1 | TRBV7-7 | CASSLVYSGGRETQYF | TGTGCTAGCAGCTTAGTTTATTCAGGGGGCCGGGAGACCCAGTACTTC
. | TRBJ2-7 | . | TRBV7-9 | CASSVAALQDHEQYF | TGTGCCAGCAGCGTTGCCGCACTCCAGGATCACGAGCAGTACTTC
. | TRBJ1-1 | . | TRBV6-5 | CASSYLWTAEAFF | TGTGCCAGCAGTTACCTGTGGACCGCTGAAGCTTTCTTT
. | TRBJ2-1 | TRBD1 | TRBV7-9 | CASSLGDRGNLDEQFF | TGTGCCAGCAGCTTAGGGGACAGGGGAAATTTAGATGAGCAGTTCTTC
. | TRBJ2-7 | . | TRBV14 | CASSQGGGTEQYF | TGTGCCAGCAGCCAAGGTGGGGGGACAGAGCAGTACTTC
. | TRBJ2-2 | . | TRBV2 | CASTRGRVSNTGELFF | TGTGCCAGCACCCGCGGCAGGGTATCGAACACCGGGGAGCTGTTTTTT
. | TRBJ1-1 | . | TRBV10-3 | CAISDLGRLNTEAFF | TGTGCCATCAGTGACCTGGGACGGCTGAACACTGAAGCTTTCTTT
. | TRBJ2-2 | . | TRBV7-2 | CASSFRGGVHPNTGELFF | TGTGCCAGCAGCTTCAGGGGAGGAGTACATCCGAACACCGGGGAGCTGTTTTTT
once | TRBJ2-4 | . | TRBV19 | CASSARDKLAKNIQYF | TGTGCCAGTAGTGCCCGGGACAAACTAGCCAAAAACATTCAGTACTTC
. | TRBJ2-7 | . | TRBV19 | CASSTGGHEQYF | TGTGCCAGTAGTACCGGGGGGCACGAGCAGTACTTC
. | TRBJ1-3 | . | TRBV18 | CASSPRDVSGNTIYF | TGTGCCAGCTCACCCCGGGACGTTTCTGGAAACACCATATATTTT
. | TRBJ1-1 | . | TRBV7-9 | CASSRGKAATWGTEAFF | TGTGCCAGCAGCCGAGGGAAGGCCGCTACATGGGGGACTGAAGCTTTCTTT
. | TRBJ1-1 | TRBD1 | TRBV6-5 | CASSYSPHRGNTEAFF | TGTGCCAGCAGTTACTCGCCCCACAGGGGGAACACTGAAGCTTTCTTT
. | TRBJ1-5 | . | TRBV28 | CASRLMVFDNQPQHF | TGTGCCAGCAGACTCATGGTTTTCGACAATCAGCCCCAGCATTTT